The 5 T cell receptor beta chains below all came from one sample that was sequenced in a study of blood T cell repertoires in COVID-19. TCRdb keeps only in-frame clones here, not all; method: immunoSEQ multiplex PCR. Of roughly 570,000 clones detected, less than 90% appear once; the ten largest clones hold roughly 8%. The sample was peripheral blood. The origin of the receptors is a woman aged 45-60 years with COVID-19, enrolled during active disease.

The rearrangement links TRBV5-1 to TRBJ1-1, with 7 bases lining up with TRBD1. V was clipped by 4 bases and J by 4 bases; unmatched bases: 4. Germline loops: CDR1 SGHRS, CDR2 YFSETQ. This CDR3 contains 13 residues. CDR3 in DNA: TGCGCCAGCAGCAACCAGGGGGGCACTGAAGCTTTCTTT. This encodes CASSNQGGTEAFF.

The V gene is TRBV5-1, the J gene TRBJ2-3; unclear D gene. Per the germline V gene, CDR1 is SGHRS and CDR2 is YFSETQ. The V end lost 0 bases, the J end lost 4 bases, and 9 bases lay between the germline ends. The CDR3 runs 14 residues. CDR3 sequence (DNA): TGCGCCAGCAGCTTGGCCGGAGCAGCAGATACGCAGTATTTT. This translates into CASSLAGAADTQYF. Variable domain in full (rest from reference TRBV5-1 and TRBJ2-3): KAGVTQTPRYLIKTRGQQVTLSCSPISGHRSVSWYQQTPGQGLQFLFEYFSETQRNKGNFPGRFSGRQFSNSRSEMNVSTLELGDSALYLCASSLAGAADTQYFGPGTRLTVL.

The chain employs TRBV9 and TRBJ1-1; D is perhaps TRBD1 (5 bases). Trimming removed 3 bases at V and 1 base at J, with 10 bases between. The CDR3 is 14 amino acids. Germline assignment: CDR1 SGDLS and CDR2 YYNGEE. The CDR3 is CASSATGRNTEAFF. CDR3 nucleotide sequence: TGTGCCAGCAGCGCCACAGGTAGGAACACTGAAGCTTTCTTT.

The J gene is TRBJ1-2, the V gene TRBV11-2, with TRBD1 matching over 12 bases. With V trimmed by 1 base and J by 4 bases, 10 bases remained unmatched. CDR1 is SGHAT and CDR2 is FQNNGV in the germline V gene. CDR3 length: 18 amino acids. The CDR3, as DNA: TGTGCCAGCAGCTTAGTTGGGGACAGGGGGCGCCCCTTCTATGGCTACACCTTC. This gives the protein CASSLVGDRGRPFYGYTF.

This clone was detected once. The chain employs TRBV5-6 and TRBJ2-7; D call uncertain. CDR3 length: 13 residues. Per the germline V gene, CDR1 is SGHDT and CDR2 is YYEEEE. V lost 1 base, J lost 2 bases, and 7 bases lay in between. The CDR3 sequence: CASSLNIAYEQYF. CDR3 nucleotide sequence: TGTGCCAGCAGCTTGAACATTGCCTACGAGCAGTACTTC.